The 5 T cell receptor beta chains below come from one sample, sequenced in a study of tissue T cells after allogeneic stem cell transplantation. Time point denoted: mouse harvest day 14 after allogeneic transplant. Tail vein injection delivered 10^7 T-cell-depleted bone marrow cells and 10^6 splenic CD5+ T cells. Method: immunoSEQ multiplex PCR; TCRdb's copy keeps in-frame clones and lacks some. Of approximately 3,600 clones in the sample, under 50% were seen once. The sequenced sample was gut tissue. These receptors came from a female BALB/c mouse given C57BL/6 T cells with graft-versus-host disease after an allogeneic hematopoietic cell transplant.

A word on this clone: Mouse germline and gene names are used. The read halts 1 residue ahead of the CDR3 end, with the missing end drawn from the germline J gene. The chain is built from TRBV12-1 and TRBJ2-2, with D perhaps matching TRBD1 (5 bases). This CDR3 region has 15 residues. Per the germline V gene, CDR1 is SGHSN and CDR2 is HYEKVE. V was trimmed by 0 bases and J by 1 base, leaving 8 bases between them. CDR3 bases read: TGTGCCAGCTCTCTCGAAGGGGTAAACACCGGGCAGCTCTAC. This translates into CASSLEGVNTGQLY. The complete CDR3 protein is CASSLEGVNTGQLYF.

Details on this clone: Gene names follow the mouse nomenclature. The read comes to an end 1 residue before the CDR3 does, leaving the germline J gene to fill in the end. V gene TRBV26 combines with J gene TRBJ1-4; 10 bases match TRBD1. The J segment lost 6 bases and the V segment lost 3 bases, leaving 4 bases of the junction unmatched. This CDR3 has 15 amino acids. From germline, CDR1 is KGHPV and CDR2 FQNQEV (reference sequence). The CDR3 is CASSLWDRGDERLFF. CDR3 DNA, as far as it was read: TGTGCCAGCAGTCTCTGGGACAGGGGAGACGAAAGATTATTT. Full variable domain (rest looked up from reference TRBV26 and TRBJ1-4): NSKVIQTPRYLVKGQGQKAKMRCIPEKGHPVVFWYQQNKNNEFKFLINFQNQEVLQQIDMTEKRFSAECPSNSPCSLEIQSSEAGDSALYLCASSLWDRGDERLFFGHGTKLSVL.

This clone was detected only a few times. Genes and germline are mouse. With the read ending 1 residue before the CDR3 end, the germline J gene is used to fill in that end. V and J are TRBV29 and TRBJ1-6; D remains ambiguous. TRBJ1-6 is noted as an ORF with a role that remains uncertain. Germline assignment: CDR1 MSHET and CDR2 SYDVDS. V was pared by 5 bases and J by 7 bases, with 12 bases between. The length of the CDR3 is 14 residues. CDR3 DNA, as far as it was read: TGTGCTAGCAGTCCACTACGAGGGAATTCGCCCCTCTAC. The encoded protein is CASSPLRGNSPLY. The whole CDR3 reads CASSPLRGNSPLYF.

This clone was observed a few times. An end of the junction does not agree with germline; a read error may underlie this. The gene names given are mouse names. Read coverage stops 1 residue before the CDR3 terminus; the germline J gene supplies the remainder. This rearrangement joins TRBV13-2 to TRBJ2-1; 8 positions agree with TRBD1. Germline CDR1 is NNHNN and CDR2 is SYGAGS (reference sequence). The CDR3 is made up of 14 amino acids. CDR3 amino acids: CASSDRTGNAEQFF. CDR3 DNA, as far as it was read: TGTGCCAGCAGTGACCGGACAGGGAATGCTGAGCAGTTC.

Turning to this clone: Gene names and germline refer to mouse. The read ends 1 residue early relative to the CDR3; the germline J gene fills the gap. The genes are TRBV3 and TRBJ2-1; 7 nucleotides agree with TRBD1. CDR3 length equals 14 residues. V was pared by 6 bases and J by 1 base, with 3 bases of the junction left unmatched. CDR1 and CDR2 (germline): SNHLY, FYNGKV (reference sequence). CDR3 amino acids: CASSQQGNYAEQFF. The CDR3 DNA, read in part, is TGTGCCAGCAGTCAACAGGGGAACTATGCTGAGCAGTTC.